These T cell receptor beta chains were read from a single sample in a study of blood T cells in healthy people across ages. TCRdb re-analysed the 5' RACE reads in MiXCR, keeping a single row per CDR3 protein. The repertoire consists of some 760,000 distinct CDR3 sequences, with 25% occurring once and the leading ten covering under 4.5%. These sequences were also reported in another study, on T cells of mothers and their children.

The material sequenced was blood. The source is a boy between 10 and 17 years old in good health. Each CDR3 is given with its conserved first and last residue. A D gene is named only where the DNA matches it firmly. Size tells how often a clone was seen (once, few, many) or the class of an expanded clone, and some rows leave it out.

J gene	V gene	D gene	clone size	CDR3 protein	CDR3 DNA
TRBJ2-1	TRBV11-2	TRBD2	few	CASRPASGTYNEQSF	TGTGCCAGCAGACCAGCTAGCGGGACATACAATGAGCAGTCCTTC
TRBJ2-1	TRBV28	NA	NA	CASNPPGVDDNEQFF	TGTGCCAGCAATCCCCCGGGGGTCGATGACAATGAGCAGTTCTTC
TRBJ2-1	TRBV15	TRBD2	NA	CATSRDSRPAGNNEQFF	TGTGCCACCAGCAGAGATAGCAGACCAGCGGGGAACAATGAGCAGTTCTTC
TRBJ2-2	TRBV20-1	NA	few	CSATRGEQGNTGELFF	TGCAGTGCCACTCGGGGGGAACAGGGGAACACCGGGGAGCTGTTTTTT
TRBJ1-1	TRBV4-1	TRBD1	NA	CASSQEGTASGTEAFF	TGCGCCAGCAGCCAAGAAGGGACAGCTAGCGGGACTGAAGCTTTCTTT
TRBJ2-5	TRBV20-1	TRBD2	few	CSAKREDGETQYF	TGCAGTGCTAAGCGGGAGGACGGGGAGACCCAGTACTTC
TRBJ2-7	TRBV20-1	TRBD1	few	CSAEDRAGYEQYF	TGCAGTGCGGAGGACAGGGCAGGTTACGAGCAGTACTTC
TRBJ2-7	TRBV18	NA	NA	CASSGGPFSYEQYF	TGTGCCAGCTCTGGAGGGCCTTTCTCCTACGAGCAGTACTTC
TRBJ1-2	TRBV27	TRBD1	NA	CASSRQGNGYTF	TGTGCCAGCAGTAGACAGGGAAATGGCTACACCTTC
TRBJ2-5	TRBV5-1	NA	NA	CASSLDQGWSQYF	TGCGCCAGCAGCTTGGATCAGGGTTGGTCCCAGTACTTC
TRBJ2-2	TRBV7-9	NA	NA	CASQNEGRGGELFF	TGTGCCAGCCAAAACGAGGGGAGAGGCGGGGAGCTGTTTTTT
TRBJ2-5	TRBV2	TRBD2	few	CASNYGLAGGGDQETQYF	TGTGCCAGCAATTATGGACTAGCGGGAGGGGGGGATCAAGAGACCCAGTACTTC
TRBJ1-2	TRBV28	NA	NA	CASSLKGDGYTF	TGTGCCAGCAGTTTAAAAGGGGATGGCTACACCTTC
TRBJ2-2	TRBV11-2	TRBD1	NA	CASSSDRGSDGELFF	TGTGCCAGCAGCTCGGACAGGGGCAGTGACGGGGAGCTGTTTTTT
TRBJ2-7	TRBV6-5	NA	NA	CASSYEAGFSSAEQYF	TGTGCCAGCAGTTACGAGGCAGGGTTTTCTTCTGCCGAGCAGTACTTC
TRBJ1-5	TRBV6-2/TRBV6-3	NA	NA	CASSLDAYSNQPQHF	TGTGCCAGCAGTTTGGACGCTTATAGCAATCAGCCCCAGCATTTT
TRBJ2-7	TRBV20-1	TRBD2	few	CSASGAGGPPYEQYF	TGCAGTGCCTCCGGGGCGGGAGGGCCACCGTACGAGCAGTACTTC
TRBJ2-5	TRBV20-1	TRBD1	many	CSAKTGGSETQYF	TGCAGTGCAAAGACAGGGGGGAGTGAGACCCAGTACTTC
TRBJ2-4	TRBV6-2/TRBV6-3	TRBD2	NA	CASSLHVQAGSTLAKNIQYF	TGTGCCAGCAGTCTCCATGTGCAAGCGGGGAGCACCCTAGCCAAAAACATTCAGTACTTC
TRBJ2-2	TRBV5-1	NA	NA	CASSLGQDRPGELFF	TGCGCCAGCAGCTTAGGGCAGGACCGCCCCGGGGAGCTGTTTTTT
TRBJ2-1	TRBV4-1	NA	few	CASSQAQVNEQFF	TGCGCCAGCAGCCAAGCACAGGTTAATGAGCAGTTCTTC
TRBJ2-5	TRBV30	TRBD1	NA	CAWSPLTGQETQYF	TGTGCCTGGAGTCCCCTGACAGGGCAAGAGACCCAGTACTTC
TRBJ1-5	TRBV4-3	NA	NA	CASSQVGSGLGNQPQHF	TGCGCCAGCAGCCAAGTTGGGTCCGGATTGGGAAATCAGCCCCAGCATTTT
TRBJ2-5	TRBV7-9	NA	NA	CASSLSFSVWEKETQYF	TGTGCCAGCAGCTTATCTTTCTCTGTTTGGGAGAAAGAGACCCAGTACTTC
TRBJ2-5	TRBV12-3/TRBV12-4	TRBD2	NA	CASSLARGGARETQYF	TGTGCCAGCAGTTTAGCGCGCGGGGGGGCCCGAGAGACCCAGTACTTC
TRBJ2-1	TRBV19	TRBD2	NA	CASSWTSGNEQFF	TGTGCCAGTAGTTGGACTAGCGGCAATGAGCAGTTCTTC
TRBJ2-1	TRBV20-1	NA	NA	CSARRGGGGYNEQFF	TGCAGTGCTAGACGCGGGGGAGGGGGCTACAATGAGCAGTTCTTC
TRBJ2-6	TRBV6-5	NA	NA	CASSSGFGANVLTF	TGTGCCAGCAGTTCAGGGTTTGGGGCCAACGTCCTGACTTTC
TRBJ2-1	TRBV23-1	NA	NA	CASSQQGGGWYWGHNEQFF	TGCGCCAGCAGTCAACAAGGAGGTGGTTGGTACTGGGGCCACAATGAGCAGTTCTTC
TRBJ1-5	TRBV28	TRBD1	few	CASSLGGQDNQPQHF	TGTGCCAGCAGTTTAGGAGGACAGGACAATCAGCCCCAGCATTTT
TRBJ1-2	TRBV5-1	TRBD1	once	CASSFEYRTGSYGYTF	TGCGCCAGCAGCTTTGAATATAGGACAGGTTCCTATGGCTACACCTTC
TRBJ2-3	TRBV12-3/TRBV12-4	TRBD2	many	CASRTSGTDTQYF	TGTGCCAGCCGGACTAGCGGTACAGATACGCAGTATTTT
TRBJ1-2	TRBV4-1	TRBD1	many	CASSARQGDGYTF	TGCGCCAGCAGCGCCCGACAGGGGGATGGCTACACCTTC
TRBJ2-2	TRBV7-2	NA	NA	CASSLLTVANTGELFF	TGTGCCAGCAGCTTACTAACGGTCGCGAACACCGGGGAGCTGTTTTTT
TRBJ1-2	TRBV4-3	TRBD1	few	CASSQDGTARNYGYTF	TGCGCCAGCAGCCAAGACGGGACAGCCAGAAACTATGGCTACACCTTC